This T cell receptor (beta chain) was obtained from a study of blood T cell repertoires in COVID-19. Produced via immunoSEQ multiplex PCR; TCRdb's table is partial and in-frame only. The sample holds about 170,000 clones, roughly 90% seen once. V gave up 5 bases and J gave up 5 bases, with 9 bases separating them. CDR1 is MNHEY and CDR2 is SVGAGI in the germline V gene. The length of the CDR3 is 13 residues. The chain recombines TRBV6-5 with TRBJ2-2; no clear D. The sample consisted of peripheral blood. The receptor's source is a man aged 18 to 30 with COVID-19, enrolled during active disease. In DNA form, the CDR3 reads TGTGCCAGCAGTCTATCCCCGACCGGGGAGCTGTTTTTT. This gives the protein CASSLSPTGELFF.